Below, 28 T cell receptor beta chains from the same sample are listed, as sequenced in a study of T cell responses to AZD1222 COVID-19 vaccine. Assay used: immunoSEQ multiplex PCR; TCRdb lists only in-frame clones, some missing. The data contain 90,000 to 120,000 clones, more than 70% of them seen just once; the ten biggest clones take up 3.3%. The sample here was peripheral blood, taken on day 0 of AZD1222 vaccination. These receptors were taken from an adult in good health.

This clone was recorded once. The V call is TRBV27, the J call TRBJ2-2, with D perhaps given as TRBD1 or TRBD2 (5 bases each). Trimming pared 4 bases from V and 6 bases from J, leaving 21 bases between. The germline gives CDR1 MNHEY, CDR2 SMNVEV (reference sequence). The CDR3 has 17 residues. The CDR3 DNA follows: TGTGCCAGCAGTTCATCGAGGGACGGAGGCCGACCCGGGGAGCTGTTTTTT. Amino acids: CASSSSRDGGRPGELFF.

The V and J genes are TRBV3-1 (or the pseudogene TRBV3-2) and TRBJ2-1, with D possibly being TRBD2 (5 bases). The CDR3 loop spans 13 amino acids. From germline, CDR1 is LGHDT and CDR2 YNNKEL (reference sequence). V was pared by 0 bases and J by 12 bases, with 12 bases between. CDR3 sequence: CASSQEFGVLQFF. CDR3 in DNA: TGTGCCAGCAGCCAAGAGTTCGGGGTTTTGCAGTTCTTC.

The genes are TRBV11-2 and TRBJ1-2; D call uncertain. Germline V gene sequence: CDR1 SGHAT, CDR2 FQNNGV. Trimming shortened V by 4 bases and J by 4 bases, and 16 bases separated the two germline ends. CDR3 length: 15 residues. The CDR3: CASSSVGTEAYGYTF. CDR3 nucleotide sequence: TGTGCCAGCAGCTCAGTTGGTACAGAAGCCTATGGCTACACCTTC.

CDR3 residues: CASSLGASNYGYTF. The DNA of the CDR3 is TGTGCCAGCAGTTTGGGTGCCTCCAACTATGGCTACACCTTC. The chain combines TRBV28 with TRBJ1-2; D call uncertain. Trimming pared 3 bases from V and 2 bases from J, leaving 10 bases between. CDR3 size: 14 residues. From germline, CDR1 is MDHEN and CDR2 SYDVKM.

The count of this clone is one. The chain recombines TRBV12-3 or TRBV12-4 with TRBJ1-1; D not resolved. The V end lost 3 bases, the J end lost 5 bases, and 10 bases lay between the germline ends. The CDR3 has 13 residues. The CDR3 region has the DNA TGTGCCAGCAGTTTGGCGGAAACAACTGAAGCTTTCTTT. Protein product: CASSLAETTEAFF.

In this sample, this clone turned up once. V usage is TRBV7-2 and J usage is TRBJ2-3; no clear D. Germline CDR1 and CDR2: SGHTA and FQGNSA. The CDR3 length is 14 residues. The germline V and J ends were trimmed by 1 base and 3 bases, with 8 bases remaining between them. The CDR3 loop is CASSLGVSTDTQYF. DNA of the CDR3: TGTGCCAGCAGCTTAGGGGTCTCGACAGATACGCAGTATTTT. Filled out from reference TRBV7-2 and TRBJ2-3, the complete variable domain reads GAGVSQSPSNKVTEKGKDVELRCDPISGHTALYWYRQSLGQGLEFLIYFQGNSAPDKSGLPSDRFSAERTGGSVSTLTIQRTQQEDSAVYLCASSLGVSTDTQYFGPGTRLTVL.

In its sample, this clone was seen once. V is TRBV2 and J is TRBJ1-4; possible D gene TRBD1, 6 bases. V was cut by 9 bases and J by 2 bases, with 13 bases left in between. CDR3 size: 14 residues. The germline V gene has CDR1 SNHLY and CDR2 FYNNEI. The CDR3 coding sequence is TGTGCCAGTAGGGGGACACTCACTAATGAAAAACTGTTTTTT. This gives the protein CASRGTLTNEKLFF. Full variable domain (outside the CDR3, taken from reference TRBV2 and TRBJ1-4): EPEVTQTPSHQVTQMGQEVILRCVPISNHLYFYWYRQILGQKVEFLVSFYNNEISEKSEIFDDQFSVERPDGSNFTLKIRSTKLEDSAMYFCASRGTLTNEKLFFGSGTQLSVL.

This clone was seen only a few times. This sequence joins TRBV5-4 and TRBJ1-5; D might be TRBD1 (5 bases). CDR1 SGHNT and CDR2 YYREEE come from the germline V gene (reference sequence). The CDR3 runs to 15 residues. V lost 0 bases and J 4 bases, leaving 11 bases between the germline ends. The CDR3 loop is CASSLAAGSNQPQHF. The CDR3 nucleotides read TGTGCCAGCAGCTTGGCGGCAGGGTCGAATCAGCCCCAGCATTTT.

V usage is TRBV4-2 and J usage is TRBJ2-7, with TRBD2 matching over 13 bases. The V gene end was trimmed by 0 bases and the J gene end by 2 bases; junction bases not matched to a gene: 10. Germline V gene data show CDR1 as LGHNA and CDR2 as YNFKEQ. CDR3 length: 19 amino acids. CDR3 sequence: CASSQEIVLGLAGTYEQYF. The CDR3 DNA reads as TGTGCCAGCAGCCAAGAAATTGTTTTGGGACTAGCGGGGACCTACGAGCAGTACTTC.

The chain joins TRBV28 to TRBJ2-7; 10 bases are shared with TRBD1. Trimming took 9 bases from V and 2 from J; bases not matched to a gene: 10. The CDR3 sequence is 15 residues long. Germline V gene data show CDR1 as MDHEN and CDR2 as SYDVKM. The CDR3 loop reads CASHQAGTGAYEQYF. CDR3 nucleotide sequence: TGTGCCAGTCACCAGGCCGGGACAGGGGCCTACGAGCAGTACTTC.

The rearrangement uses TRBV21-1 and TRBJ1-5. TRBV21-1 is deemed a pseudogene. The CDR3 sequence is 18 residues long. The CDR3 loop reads CASSKERPEPYSNQPQHF. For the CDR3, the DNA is TGTGCCAGCAGCAAAGAACGCCCGGAACCTTATAGCAATCAGCCCCAGCATTTT.

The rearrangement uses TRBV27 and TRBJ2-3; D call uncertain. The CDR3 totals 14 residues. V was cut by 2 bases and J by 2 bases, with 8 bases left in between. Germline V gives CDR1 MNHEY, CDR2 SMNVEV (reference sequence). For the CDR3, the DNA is TGTGCCAGCAGTTTAGCCGGCCACACAGATACGCAGTATTTT. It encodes CASSLAGHTDTQYF.

CDR3 nucleotide sequence: TGTGCCAGCAGTCCTAGGGGGCCTTGGGGCTACACCTTC. Amino acid sequence: CASSPRGPWGYTF. The genes are TRBV5-4 and TRBJ1-2, with 7 bases identical to TRBD1. The CDR3 sequence is 13 residues long. V shed 5 bases and J 8 bases; nucleotides not matched to a gene: 9. In germline, CDR1 is SGHNT, CDR2 YYREEE (reference sequence).

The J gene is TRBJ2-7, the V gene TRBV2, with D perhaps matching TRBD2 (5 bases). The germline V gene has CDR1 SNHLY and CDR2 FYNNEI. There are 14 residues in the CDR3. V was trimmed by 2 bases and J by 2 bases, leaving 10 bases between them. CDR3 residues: CASSERRTPYEQYF. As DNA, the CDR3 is TGTGCCAGCAGTGAAAGGAGGACCCCCTACGAGCAGTACTTC.

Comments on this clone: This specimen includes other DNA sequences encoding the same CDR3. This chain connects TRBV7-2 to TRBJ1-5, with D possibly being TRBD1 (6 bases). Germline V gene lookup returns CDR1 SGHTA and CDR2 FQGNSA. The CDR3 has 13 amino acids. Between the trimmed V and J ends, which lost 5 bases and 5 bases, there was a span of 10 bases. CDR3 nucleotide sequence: TGTGCCAGCAGCCTCAACAGGGATCAGCCCCAGCATTTT. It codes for CASSLNRDQPQHF.

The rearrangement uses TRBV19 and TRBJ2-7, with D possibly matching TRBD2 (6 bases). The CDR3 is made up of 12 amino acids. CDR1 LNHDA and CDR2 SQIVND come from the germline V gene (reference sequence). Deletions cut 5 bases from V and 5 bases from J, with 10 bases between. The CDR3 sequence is CASSQGGDEQYF. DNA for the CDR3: TGTGCCAGTAGTCAAGGAGGGGACGAGCAGTACTTC.

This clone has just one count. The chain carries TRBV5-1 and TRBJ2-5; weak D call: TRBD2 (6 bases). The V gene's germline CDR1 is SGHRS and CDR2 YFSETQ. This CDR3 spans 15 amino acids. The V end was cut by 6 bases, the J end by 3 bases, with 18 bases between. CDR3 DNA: TGCGCCAGCACCTCACAAGATAGCGGCAAAGAGACCCAGTACTTC. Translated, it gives CASTSQDSGKETQYF.

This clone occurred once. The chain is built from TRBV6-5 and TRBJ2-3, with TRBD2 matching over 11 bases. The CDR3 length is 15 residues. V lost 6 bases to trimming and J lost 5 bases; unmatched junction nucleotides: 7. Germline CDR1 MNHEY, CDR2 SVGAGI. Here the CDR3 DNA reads TGTGCCAGCAGGCCATCCGGGACTAGCGGAGATACGCAGTATTTT. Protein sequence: CASRPSGTSGDTQYF.

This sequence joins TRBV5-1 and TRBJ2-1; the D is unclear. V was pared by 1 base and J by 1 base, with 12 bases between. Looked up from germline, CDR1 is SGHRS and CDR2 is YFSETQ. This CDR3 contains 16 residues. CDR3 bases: TGCGCCAGCAGCTTGCCCTTAGCTTATTCCTACAATGAGCAGTTCTTC. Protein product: CASSLPLAYSYNEQFF.

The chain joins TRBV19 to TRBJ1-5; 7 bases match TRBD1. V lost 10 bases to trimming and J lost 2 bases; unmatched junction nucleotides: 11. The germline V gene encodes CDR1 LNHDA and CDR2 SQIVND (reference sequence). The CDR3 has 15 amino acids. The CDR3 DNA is TGTGCCACGAAATACGACAGGGAGGGCAATCAGCCCCAGCATTTT. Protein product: CATKYDREGNQPQHF. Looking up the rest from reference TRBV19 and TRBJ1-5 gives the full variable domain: DGGITQSPKYLFRKEGQNVTLSCEQNLNHDAMYWYRQDPGQGLRLIYYSQIVNDFQKGDIAEGYSVSREKKESFPLTVTSAQKNPTAFYLCATKYDREGNQPQHFGDGTRLSIL.

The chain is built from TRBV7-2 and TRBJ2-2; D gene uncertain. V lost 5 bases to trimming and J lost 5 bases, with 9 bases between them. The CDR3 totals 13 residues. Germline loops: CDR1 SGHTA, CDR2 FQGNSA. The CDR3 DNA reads TGTGCCAGCAGCCCCTCGAGGACCGGGGAGCTGTTTTTT. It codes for CASSPSRTGELFF.

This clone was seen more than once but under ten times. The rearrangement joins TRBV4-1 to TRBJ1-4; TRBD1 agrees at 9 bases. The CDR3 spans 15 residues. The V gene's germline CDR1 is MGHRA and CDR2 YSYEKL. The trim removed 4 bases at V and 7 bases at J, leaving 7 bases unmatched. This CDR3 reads CASSRLGTGPEKLFF. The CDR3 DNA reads TGCGCCAGCAGCCGATTAGGGACAGGGCCTGAAAAACTGTTTTTT.

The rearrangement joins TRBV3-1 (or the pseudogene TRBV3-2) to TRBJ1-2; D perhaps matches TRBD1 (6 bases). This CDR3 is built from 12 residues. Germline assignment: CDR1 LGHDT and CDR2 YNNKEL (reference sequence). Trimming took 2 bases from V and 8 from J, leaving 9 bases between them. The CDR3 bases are TGTGCCAGCAGCCAACAGACAGGAGGCTACACCTTC. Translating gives CASSQQTGGYTF.

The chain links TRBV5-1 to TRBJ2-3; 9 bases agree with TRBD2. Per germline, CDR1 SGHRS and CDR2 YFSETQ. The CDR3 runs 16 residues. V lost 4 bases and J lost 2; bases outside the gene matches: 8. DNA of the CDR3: TGCGCCAGCAGCCCTTTAGCGGGGGTCAACACAGATACGCAGTATTTT. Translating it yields CASSPLAGVNTDTQYF.

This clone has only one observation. CDR3 sequence: CASSHLPLELAGGWNEQFF. The DNA of the CDR3 is TGTGCCAGCAGCCATTTGCCATTAGAACTAGCGGGGGGGTGGAATGAGCAGTTCTTC. The chain combines TRBV7-2 with TRBJ2-1; TRBD2 matches 13 bases. Germline CDR1 is SGHTA and CDR2 is FQGNSA. Trimming cost V 5 bases and J 7 bases; bases outside gene matches: 17. The CDR3 sequence is 19 residues long.

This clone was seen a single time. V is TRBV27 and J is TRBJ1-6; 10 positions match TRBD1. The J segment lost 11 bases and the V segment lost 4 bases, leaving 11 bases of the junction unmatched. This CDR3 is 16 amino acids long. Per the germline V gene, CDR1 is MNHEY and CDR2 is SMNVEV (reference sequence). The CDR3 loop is CASSSATGGRSTPLHF. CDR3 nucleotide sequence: TGTGCCAGCAGTTCCGCGACAGGGGGCCGATCTACACCCCTCCACTTT.

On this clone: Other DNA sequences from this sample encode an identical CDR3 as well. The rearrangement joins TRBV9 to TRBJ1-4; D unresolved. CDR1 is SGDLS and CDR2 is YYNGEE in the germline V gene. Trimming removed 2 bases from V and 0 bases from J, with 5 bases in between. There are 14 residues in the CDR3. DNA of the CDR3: TGTGCCAGCAGCGTCGGGGCAACTAATGAAAAACTGTTTTTT. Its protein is CASSVGATNEKLFF.

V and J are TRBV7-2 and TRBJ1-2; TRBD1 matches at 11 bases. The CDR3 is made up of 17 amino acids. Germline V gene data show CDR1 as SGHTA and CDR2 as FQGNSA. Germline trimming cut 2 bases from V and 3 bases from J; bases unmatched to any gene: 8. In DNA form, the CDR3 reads TGTGCCAGCAGCTTACCTCCCCGGGACAGGGGGGACTATGGCTACACCTTC. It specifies CASSLPPRDRGDYGYTF.